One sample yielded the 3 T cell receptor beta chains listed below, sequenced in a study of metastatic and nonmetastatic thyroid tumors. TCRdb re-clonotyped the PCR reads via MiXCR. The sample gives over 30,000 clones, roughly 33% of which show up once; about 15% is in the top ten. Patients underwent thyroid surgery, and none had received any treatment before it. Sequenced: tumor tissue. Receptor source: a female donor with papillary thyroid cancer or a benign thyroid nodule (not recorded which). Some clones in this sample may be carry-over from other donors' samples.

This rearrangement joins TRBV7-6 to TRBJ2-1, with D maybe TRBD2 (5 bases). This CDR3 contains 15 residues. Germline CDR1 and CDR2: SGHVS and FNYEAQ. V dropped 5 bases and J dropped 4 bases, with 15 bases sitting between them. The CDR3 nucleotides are TGTGCCAGCAGCCCTCCAGCGGAGTTATACAATGAGCAGTTCTTC. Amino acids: CASSPPAELYNEQFF.

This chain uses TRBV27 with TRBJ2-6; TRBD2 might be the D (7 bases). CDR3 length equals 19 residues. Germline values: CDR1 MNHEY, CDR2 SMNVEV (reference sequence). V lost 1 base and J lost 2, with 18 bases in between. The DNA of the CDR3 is TGTGCCAGCAGTTTATTCCCTCCGGCGCGGGGGCCTGGGGCCAACGTCCTGACTTTC. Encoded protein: CASSLFPPARGPGANVLTF.

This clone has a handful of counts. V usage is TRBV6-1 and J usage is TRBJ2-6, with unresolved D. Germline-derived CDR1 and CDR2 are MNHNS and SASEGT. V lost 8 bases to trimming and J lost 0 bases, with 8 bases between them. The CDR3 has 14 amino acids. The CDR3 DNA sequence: TGTGCCAGCGACCCACGCTCTGGGGCCAACGTCCTGACTTTC. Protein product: CASDPRSGANVLTF.